This T cell receptor beta chain was obtained from a study of T-cell memory formation after mild COVID-19. Whole-study context: TCR clusters were largely donor specific. Study-level results: Researchers report contracting CD4+ clones mostly in CM and EM, with CD8+ clones in EMRA.

CDR1 SGHRS and CDR2 YFSETQ come from the germline V gene. CDR3 length: 15 residues. The trim removed 0 bases at V and 10 bases at J, leaving 6 bases unmatched. Constant-segment primers were used for 5'RACE, and the resulting TCR alpha and TCR beta cDNA libraries carried sample barcodes and UMIs. TCRdb itself ran the 5' RACE reads through MiXCR, one entry per CDR3 protein. Among roughly 500,000 distinct CDR3 sequences listed, about a fifth were seen once. About this clonotype itself: No antigen is known for it.

Input material: PBMCs or a T cell subset sorted from them (not recorded which). This sequence originates from an adult woman who had mild COVID-19 (a few samples of this study predate the infection). Cell type and time point are not known. The rearrangement uses TRBV5-1 and TRBJ2-1; 11 bases are a match to TRBD2. This CDR3 reads CASSLALAGVGEQFF. The DNA for the CDR3 is TGCGCCAGCAGCTTGGCACTAGCGGGAGTCGGAGAGCAGTTCTTC.